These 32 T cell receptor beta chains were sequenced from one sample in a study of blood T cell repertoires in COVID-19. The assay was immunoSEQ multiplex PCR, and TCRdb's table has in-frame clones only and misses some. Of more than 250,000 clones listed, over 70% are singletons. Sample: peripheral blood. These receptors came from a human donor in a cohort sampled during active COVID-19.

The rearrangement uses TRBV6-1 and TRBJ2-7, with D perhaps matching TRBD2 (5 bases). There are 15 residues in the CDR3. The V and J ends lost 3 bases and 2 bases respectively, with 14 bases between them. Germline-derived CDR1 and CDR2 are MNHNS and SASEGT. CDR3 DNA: TGTGCCAGCAGTGACGCCTGGGGAGAACCCTACGAGCAGTACTTC. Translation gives CASSDAWGEPYEQYF.

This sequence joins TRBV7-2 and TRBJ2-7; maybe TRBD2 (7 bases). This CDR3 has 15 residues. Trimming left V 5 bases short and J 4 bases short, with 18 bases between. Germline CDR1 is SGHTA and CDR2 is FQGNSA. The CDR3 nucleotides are TGTGCCAGCAGCCCGCAAGGGGGGGCGAGGTACGAGCAGTACTTC. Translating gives CASSPQGGARYEQYF.

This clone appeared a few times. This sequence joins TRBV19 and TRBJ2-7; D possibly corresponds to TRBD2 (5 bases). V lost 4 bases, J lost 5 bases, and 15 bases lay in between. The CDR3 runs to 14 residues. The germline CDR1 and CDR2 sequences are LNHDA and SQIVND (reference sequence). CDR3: CASSKRSGSDEQYF. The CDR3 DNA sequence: TGTGCCAGTAGTAAAAGGTCGGGGTCCGACGAGCAGTACTTC.

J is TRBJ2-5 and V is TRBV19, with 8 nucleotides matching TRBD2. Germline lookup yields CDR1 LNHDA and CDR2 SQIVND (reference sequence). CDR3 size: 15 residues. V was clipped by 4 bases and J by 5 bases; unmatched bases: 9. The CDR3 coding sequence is TGTGCCAGTAGTAGAGGACTAGCAGGACGGGAGACCCAGTACTTC. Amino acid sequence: CASSRGLAGRETQYF. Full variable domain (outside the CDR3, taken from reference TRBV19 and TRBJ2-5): DGGITQSPKYLFRKEGQNVTLSCEQNLNHDAMYWYRQDPGQGLRLIYYSQIVNDFQKGDIAEGYSVSREKKESFPLTVTSAQKNPTAFYLCASSRGLAGRETQYFGPGTRLLVL.

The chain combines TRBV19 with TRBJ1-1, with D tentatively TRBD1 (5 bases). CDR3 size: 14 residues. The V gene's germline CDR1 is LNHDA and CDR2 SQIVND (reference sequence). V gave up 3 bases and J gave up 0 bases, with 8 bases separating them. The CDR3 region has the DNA TGTGCCAGTAGTATTCAAGGGGTGAACACTGAAGCTTTCTTT. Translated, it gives CASSIQGVNTEAFF.

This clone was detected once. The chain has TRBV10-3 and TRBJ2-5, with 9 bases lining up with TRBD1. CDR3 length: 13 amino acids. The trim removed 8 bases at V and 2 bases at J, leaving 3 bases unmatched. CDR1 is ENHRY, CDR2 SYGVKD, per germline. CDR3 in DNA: TGTGCCATCCAGGGGACAGGGCAAGAGACCCAGTACTTC. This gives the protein CAIQGTGQETQYF.

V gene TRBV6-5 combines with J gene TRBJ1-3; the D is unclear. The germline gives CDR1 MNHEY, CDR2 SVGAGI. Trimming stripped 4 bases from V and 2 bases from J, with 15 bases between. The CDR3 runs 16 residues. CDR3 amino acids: CASSSGNPSTGNTIYF. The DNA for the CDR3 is TGTGCCAGCAGTTCCGGGAATCCCTCCACTGGAAACACCATATATTTT.

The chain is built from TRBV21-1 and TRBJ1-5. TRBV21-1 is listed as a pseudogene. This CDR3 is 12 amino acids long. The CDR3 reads CASSSTLTFSHF. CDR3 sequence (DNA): TGTGCCAGCAGCAGTACTCTGACTTTCTCCCATTTT.

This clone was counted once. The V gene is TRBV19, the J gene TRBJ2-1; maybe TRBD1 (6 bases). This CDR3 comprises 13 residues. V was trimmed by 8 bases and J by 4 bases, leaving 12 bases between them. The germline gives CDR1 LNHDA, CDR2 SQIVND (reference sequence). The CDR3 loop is CASSKGGYNEQFF. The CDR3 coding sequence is TGTGCCAGTTCGAAAGGGGGTTACAATGAGCAGTTCTTC.

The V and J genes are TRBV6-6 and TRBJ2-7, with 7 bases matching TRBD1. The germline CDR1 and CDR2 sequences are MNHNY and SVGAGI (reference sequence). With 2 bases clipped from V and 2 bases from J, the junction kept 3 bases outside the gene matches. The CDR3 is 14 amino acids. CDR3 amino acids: CASSYGGQPYEQYF. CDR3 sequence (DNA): TGTGCCAGCAGTTACGGGGGACAGCCCTACGAGCAGTACTTC.

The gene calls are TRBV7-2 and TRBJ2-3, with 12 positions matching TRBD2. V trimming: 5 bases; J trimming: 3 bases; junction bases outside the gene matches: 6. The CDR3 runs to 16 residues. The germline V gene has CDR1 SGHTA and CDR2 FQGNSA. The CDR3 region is CASSTSSGGGTDTQYF. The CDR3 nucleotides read TGTGCCAGCAGCACGTCTAGCGGGGGGGGGACAGATACGCAGTATTTT.

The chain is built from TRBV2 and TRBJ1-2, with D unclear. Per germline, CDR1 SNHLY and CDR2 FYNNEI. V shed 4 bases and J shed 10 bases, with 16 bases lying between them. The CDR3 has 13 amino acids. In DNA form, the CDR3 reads TGTGCCAGCAGTGGTACTATGGTCGGCTCCTACACCTTC. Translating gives CASSGTMVGSYTF.

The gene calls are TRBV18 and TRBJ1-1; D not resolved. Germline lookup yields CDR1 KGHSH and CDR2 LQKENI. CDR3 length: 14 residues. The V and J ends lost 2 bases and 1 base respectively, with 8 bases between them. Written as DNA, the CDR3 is TGTGCCAGCTCACCATATGAACAGAACACTGAAGCTTTCTTT. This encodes CASSPYEQNTEAFF.

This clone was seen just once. CDR3 protein: CASSTGTSGKNEQFF. The DNA for the CDR3 is TGTGCCAGCAGCACCGGGACTAGCGGTAAGAATGAGCAGTTCTTC. The chain carries TRBV5-4 and TRBJ2-1; 11 bases are a match to TRBD2. The length of the CDR3 is 15 residues. The V gene end was trimmed by 4 bases and the J gene end by 7 bases; junction bases not matched to a gene: 7. CDR1 and CDR2 (germline): SGHNT, YYREEE (reference sequence).

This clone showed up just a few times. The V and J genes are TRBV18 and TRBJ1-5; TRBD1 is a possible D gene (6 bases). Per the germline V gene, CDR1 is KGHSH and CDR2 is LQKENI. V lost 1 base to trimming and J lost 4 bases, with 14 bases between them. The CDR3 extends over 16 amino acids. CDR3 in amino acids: CASSPRQLQGNQPQHF. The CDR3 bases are TGTGCCAGCTCACCACGACAGCTTCAGGGGAATCAGCCCCAGCATTTT. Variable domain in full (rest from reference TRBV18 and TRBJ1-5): NAGVMQNPRHLVRRRGQEARLRCSPMKGHSHVYWYRQLPEEGLKFMVYLQKENIIDESGMPKERFSAEFPKEGPSILRIQQVVRGDSAAYFCASSPRQLQGNQPQHFGDGTRLSIL.

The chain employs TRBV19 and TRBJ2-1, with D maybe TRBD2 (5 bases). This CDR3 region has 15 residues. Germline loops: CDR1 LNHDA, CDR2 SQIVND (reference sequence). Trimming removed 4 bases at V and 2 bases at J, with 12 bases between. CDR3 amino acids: CASSKGSSAYNEQFF. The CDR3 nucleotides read TGTGCCAGTAGTAAAGGGAGCTCCGCCTACAATGAGCAGTTCTTC.

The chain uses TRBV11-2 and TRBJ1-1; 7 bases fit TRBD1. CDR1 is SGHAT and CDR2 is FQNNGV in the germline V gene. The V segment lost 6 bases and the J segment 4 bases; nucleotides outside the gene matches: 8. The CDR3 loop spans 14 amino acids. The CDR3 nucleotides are TGTGCCAGCAGTACGAAGGGGGCTGGCACTGAAGCTTTCTTT. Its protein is CASSTKGAGTEAFF.

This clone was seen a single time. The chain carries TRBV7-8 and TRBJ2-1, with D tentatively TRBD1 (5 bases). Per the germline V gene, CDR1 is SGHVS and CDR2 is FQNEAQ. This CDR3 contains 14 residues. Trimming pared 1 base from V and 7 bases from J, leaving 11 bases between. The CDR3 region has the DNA TGTGCCAGCAGCTTAGAGGCAGGGATGAATGAGCAGTTCTTC. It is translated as CASSLEAGMNEQFF.

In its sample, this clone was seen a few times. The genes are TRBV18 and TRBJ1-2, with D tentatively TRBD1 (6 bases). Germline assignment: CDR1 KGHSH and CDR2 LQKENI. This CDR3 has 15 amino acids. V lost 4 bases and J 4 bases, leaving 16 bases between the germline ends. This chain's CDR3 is CASSRARGVSYGYTF. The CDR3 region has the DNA TGTGCCAGCTCACGCGCCAGGGGTGTGAGCTATGGCTACACCTTC.

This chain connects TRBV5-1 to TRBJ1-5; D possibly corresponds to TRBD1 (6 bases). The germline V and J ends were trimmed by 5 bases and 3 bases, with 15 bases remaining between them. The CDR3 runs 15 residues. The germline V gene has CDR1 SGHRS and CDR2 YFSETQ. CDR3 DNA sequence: TGCGCCAGCAGTACCAATGGGGGCGCCAATCAGCCCCAGCATTTT. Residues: CASSTNGGANQPQHF.

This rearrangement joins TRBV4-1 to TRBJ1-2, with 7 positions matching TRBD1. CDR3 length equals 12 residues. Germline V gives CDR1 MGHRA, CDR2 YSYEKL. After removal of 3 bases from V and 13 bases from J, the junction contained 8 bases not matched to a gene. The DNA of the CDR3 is TGCGCCAGCAGCCAGCCGCAGGGGGTAAGCACCTTC. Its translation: CASSQPQGVSTF.

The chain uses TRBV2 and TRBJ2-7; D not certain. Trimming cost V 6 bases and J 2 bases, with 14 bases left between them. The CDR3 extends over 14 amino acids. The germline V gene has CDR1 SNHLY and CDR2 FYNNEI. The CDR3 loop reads CASRNLDITYEQYF. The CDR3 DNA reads TGTGCCAGCAGGAACTTAGACATAACCTACGAGCAGTACTTC. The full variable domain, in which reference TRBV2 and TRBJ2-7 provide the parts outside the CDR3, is EPEVTQTPSHQVTQMGQEVILRCVPISNHLYFYWYRQILGQKVEFLVSFYNNEISEKSEIFDDQFSVERPDGSNFTLKIRSTKLEDSAMYFCASRNLDITYEQYFGPGTRLTVT.

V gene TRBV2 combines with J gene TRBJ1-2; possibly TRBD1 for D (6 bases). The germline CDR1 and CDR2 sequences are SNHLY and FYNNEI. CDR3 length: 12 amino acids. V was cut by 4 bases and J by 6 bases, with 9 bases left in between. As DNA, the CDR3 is TGTGCCAGCAGTGGACAGGAGGATGGCTACACCTTC. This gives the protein CASSGQEDGYTF.

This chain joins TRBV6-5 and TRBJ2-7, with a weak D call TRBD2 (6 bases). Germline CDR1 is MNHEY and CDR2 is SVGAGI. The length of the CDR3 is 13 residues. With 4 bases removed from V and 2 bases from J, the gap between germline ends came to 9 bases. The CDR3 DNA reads TGTGCCAGCAGTTTGGGGGGAACCTACGAGCAGTACTTC. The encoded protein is CASSLGGTYEQYF.

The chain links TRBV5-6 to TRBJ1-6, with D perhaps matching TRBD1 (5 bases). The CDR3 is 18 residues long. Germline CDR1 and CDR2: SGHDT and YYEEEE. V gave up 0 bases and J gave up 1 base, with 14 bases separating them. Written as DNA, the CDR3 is TGTGCCAGCAGCTTGGTGGCGGACACACGATCCTATAATTCACCCCTCCACTTT. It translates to CASSLVADTRSYNSPLHF.

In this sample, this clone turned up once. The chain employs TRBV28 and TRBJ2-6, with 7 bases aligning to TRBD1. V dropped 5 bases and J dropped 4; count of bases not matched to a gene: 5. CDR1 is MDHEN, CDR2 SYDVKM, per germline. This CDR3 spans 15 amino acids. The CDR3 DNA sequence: TGTGCCAGCAGTCAGGGGACAGTCGGGGCCAACGTCCTGACTTTC. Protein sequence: CASSQGTVGANVLTF.

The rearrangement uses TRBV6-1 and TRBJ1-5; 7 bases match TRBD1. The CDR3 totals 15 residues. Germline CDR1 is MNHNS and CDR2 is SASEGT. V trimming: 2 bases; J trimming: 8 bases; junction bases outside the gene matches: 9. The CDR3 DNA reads TGTGCCAGCAGTGAACTTAGGGGGCGCAGTGAGCCCCAGCATTTT. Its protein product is CASSELRGRSEPQHF.

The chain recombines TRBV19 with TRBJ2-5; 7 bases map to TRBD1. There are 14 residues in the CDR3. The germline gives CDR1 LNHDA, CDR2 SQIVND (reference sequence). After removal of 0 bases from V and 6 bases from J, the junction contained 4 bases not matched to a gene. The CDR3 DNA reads TGTGCCAGTAGTATAGATGCAGGGGGAAAGACCCAGTACTTC. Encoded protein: CASSIDAGGKTQYF.

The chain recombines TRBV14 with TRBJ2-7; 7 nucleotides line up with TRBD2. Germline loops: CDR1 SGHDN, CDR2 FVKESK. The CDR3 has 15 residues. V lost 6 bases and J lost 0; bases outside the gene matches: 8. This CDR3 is CASRPSGDSSYEQYF. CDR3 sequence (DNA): TGTGCCAGCAGACCCAGCGGGGATAGCTCCTACGAGCAGTACTTC.

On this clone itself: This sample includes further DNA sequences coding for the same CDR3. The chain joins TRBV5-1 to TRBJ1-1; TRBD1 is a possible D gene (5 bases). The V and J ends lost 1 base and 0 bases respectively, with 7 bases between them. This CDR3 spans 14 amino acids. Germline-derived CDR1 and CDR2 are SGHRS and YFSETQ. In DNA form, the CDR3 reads TGCGCCAGCAGCTTGACAGGCTTGAACACTGAAGCTTTCTTT. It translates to CASSLTGLNTEAFF.

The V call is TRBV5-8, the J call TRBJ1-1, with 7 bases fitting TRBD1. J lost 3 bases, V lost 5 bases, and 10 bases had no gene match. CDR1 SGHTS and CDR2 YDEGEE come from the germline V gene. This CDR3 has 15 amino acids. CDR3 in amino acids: CASSSRQGLDTEAFF. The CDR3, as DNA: TGTGCCAGCAGTTCCCGACAGGGTCTCGACACTGAAGCTTTCTTT.

This chain's CDR3 is CASSAGGSYGYTF. CDR3 nucleotides: TGTGCCAGCAGCGCAGGGGGGTCATATGGCTACACCTTC. The chain carries TRBV6-5 and TRBJ1-2, with TRBD1 identical over 7 bases. Germline V gene data show CDR1 as MNHEY and CDR2 as SVGAGI. Germline trimming cut 6 bases from V and 5 bases from J; bases unmatched to any gene: 6. There are 13 residues in the CDR3.